The sequence of this T cell receptor (beta chain) was determined in a study of blood T cell repertoires in COVID-19. The overall study: Collection of acute and convalescent COVID-19 samples took place in the United States, Italy and Spain. Sources were T cells, B-cell-depleted T cells, or PBMCs; the material itself was cDNA or gDNA.

The Seattle site enrolled patients during active infection and followed them longitudinally. Trimming removed 7 bases from V and 3 bases from J; junction bases left unmatched: 12. There are 15 residues in the CDR3. Germline lookup yields CDR1 MNHEY and CDR2 SMNVEV (reference sequence). Data came from immunoSEQ multiplex PCR; TCRdb stores just in-frame clones and leaves some out. This table holds about 400,000 clones, 86% found once. V gene TRBV27 combines with J gene TRBJ2-7, with 7 positions matching TRBD2. The clonotype originates from an older woman with COVID-19, enrolled during active disease. The source material was peripheral blood. CDR3 DNA: TGTGCCAGCACAAAGAAACCGGGACTACTCTACGAGCAGTACTTC. This translates into CASTKKPGLLYEQYF.